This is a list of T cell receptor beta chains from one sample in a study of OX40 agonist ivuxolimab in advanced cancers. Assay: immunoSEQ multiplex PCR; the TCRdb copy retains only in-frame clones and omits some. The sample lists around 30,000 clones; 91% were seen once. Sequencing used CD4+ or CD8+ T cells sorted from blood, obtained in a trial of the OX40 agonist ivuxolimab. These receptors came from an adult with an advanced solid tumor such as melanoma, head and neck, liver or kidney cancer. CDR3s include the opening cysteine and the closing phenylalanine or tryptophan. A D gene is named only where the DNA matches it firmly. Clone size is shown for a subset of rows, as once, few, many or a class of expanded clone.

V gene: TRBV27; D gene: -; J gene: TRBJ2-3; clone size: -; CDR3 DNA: TGTGCCAGCAGTCCGGACACAGATACGCAGTATTTT; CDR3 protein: CASSPDTDTQYF
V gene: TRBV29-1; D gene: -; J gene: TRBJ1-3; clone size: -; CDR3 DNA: TGCAGCGTAAGGGGAGATCTGGGAAACACCATATATTTT; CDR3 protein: CSVRGDLGNTIYF
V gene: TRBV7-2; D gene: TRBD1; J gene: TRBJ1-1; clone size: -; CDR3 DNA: TGTGCCAGCAGGACGGAGGGGGCGCCCGTTTTGGACACTGAAGCTTTCTTT; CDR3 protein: CASRTEGAPVLDTEAFF
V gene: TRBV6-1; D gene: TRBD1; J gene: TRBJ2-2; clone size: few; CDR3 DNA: TGTGCCGACCAGGGGGGACAGGGGGACACCGGGGAGCTGTTTTTT; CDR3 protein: CADQGGQGDTGELFF
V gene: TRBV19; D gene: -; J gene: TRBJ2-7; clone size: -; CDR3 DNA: TGTGCCAGTAGTATAGTGAGAAGCTCCTACGAGCAGTACTTC; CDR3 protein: CASSIVRSSYEQYF
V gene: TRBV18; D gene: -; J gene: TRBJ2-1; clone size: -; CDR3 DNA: TGTGCCAGCTCACCAGCAGGACAGGAGCAGTTCTTC; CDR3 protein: CASSPAGQEQFF
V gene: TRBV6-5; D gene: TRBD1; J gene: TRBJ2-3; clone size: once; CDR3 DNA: TGTGCCAGCGGAAGGGACAGCTTCTACACAGATACGCAGTATTTT; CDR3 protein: CASGRDSFYTDTQYF
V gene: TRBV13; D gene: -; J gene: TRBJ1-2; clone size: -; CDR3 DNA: TGTGCCAGCAGCTTAATAGGGAATGGCTACACCTTC; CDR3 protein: CASSLIGNGYTF
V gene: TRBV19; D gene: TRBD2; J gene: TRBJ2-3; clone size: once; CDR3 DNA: TGTGCCAGTAGTATATGGGGTCTAGCGGGACGCACAGATACGCAGTATTTT; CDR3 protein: CASSIWGLAGRTDTQYF
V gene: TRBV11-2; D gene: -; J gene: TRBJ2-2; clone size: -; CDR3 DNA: TGTGCCAGCAGCTTTTTTCGACAGATGAACACCGGGGAGCTGTTTTTT; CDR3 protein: CASSFFRQMNTGELFF
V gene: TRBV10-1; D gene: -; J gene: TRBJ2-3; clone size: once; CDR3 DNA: TGCGCCAGCAGTGATTTAAATACGCAGTATTTT; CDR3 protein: CASSDLNTQYF
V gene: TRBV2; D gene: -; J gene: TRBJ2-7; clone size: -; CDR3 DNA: TGTGCCAGCAGTGAACTCCCTCTTTACGAGCAGTACTTC; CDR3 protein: CASSELPLYEQYF
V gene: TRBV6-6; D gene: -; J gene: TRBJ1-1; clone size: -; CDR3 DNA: TGTGCCAGCAGTTACTTTTCGGGCGAAAAGAGCTTCTTT; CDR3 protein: CASSYFSGEKSFF
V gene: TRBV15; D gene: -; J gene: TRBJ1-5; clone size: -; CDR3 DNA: TGTGCCACCCAAATGTCCGGGCGAGATAGCAATCAGCCCCAGCATTTT; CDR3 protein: CATQMSGRDSNQPQHF
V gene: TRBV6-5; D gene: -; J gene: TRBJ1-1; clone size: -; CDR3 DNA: TGTGCCAGCAGCCCCTCCAATTTGGGAGGAGCTTTCTTT; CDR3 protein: CASSPSNLGGAFF
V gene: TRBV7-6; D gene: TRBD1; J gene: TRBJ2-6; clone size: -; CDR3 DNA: TGTGCCAGCAGCCCTTTTCGCCGTGGACAGGGACTCCCTTCCTCTGGGGCCAACGTCCTGACTTTC; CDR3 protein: CASSPFRRGQGLPSSGANVLTF
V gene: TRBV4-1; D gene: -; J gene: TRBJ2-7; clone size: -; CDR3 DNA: TGCGCCAGCAGCCAAGCAAACGGGGGCTACGAGCAGTACTTC; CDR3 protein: CASSQANGGYEQYF
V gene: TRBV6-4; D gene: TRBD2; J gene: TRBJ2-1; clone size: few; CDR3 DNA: TGTGCCAGCAGTGACGGGGTAGCGGGGGACTACAATGAGCAGTTCTTC; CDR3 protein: CASSDGVAGDYNEQFF
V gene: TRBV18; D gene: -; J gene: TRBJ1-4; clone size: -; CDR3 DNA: TGTGCCAGCTCACCTTCCCAGGGTTGGGGTGAAAAACTGTTTTTT; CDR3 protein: CASSPSQGWGEKLFF
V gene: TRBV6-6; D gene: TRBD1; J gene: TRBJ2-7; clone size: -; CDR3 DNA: TGTGCCAGCAGCCCACAGGGGCTTTCCTACGAGCAGTACTTC; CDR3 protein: CASSPQGLSYEQYF
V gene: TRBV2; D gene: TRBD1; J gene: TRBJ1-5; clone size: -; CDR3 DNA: TGTGCCAGCAGTGCAACAGGGGGCTATCAGCCCCAGCATTTT; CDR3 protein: CASSATGGYQPQHF
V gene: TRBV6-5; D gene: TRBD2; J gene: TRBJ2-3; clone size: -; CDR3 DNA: TGTGCCAGCAGCCAGACTAGCGGACACACAGATACGCAGTATTTT; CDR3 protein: CASSQTSGHTDTQYF
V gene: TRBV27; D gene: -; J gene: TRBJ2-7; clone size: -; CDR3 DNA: TGTGCCAGCAGTTTGTCAGGGTCCTACGAGCAGTACTTC; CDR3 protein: CASSLSGSYEQYF
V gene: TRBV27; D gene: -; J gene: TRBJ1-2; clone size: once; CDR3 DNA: TGTGCCAGCAGTCACCAGGGTATGCAGGTCTATGGCTACACCTTC; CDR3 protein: CASSHQGMQVYGYTF
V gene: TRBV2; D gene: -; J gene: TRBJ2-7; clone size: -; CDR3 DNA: TGTGCCAGCAGTGAAGGAGGGACGGGGAACGAGCAGTACTTC; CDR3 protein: CASSEGGTGNEQYF